This paragraph covers one T cell receptor (beta chain) sequence. This sample is part of a study of T cell responses to AZD1222 COVID-19 vaccine. Whole-study context: Pooling of second doses given at about 4 or about 12 weeks was done.

This CDR3 is built from 14 residues. CDR1 and CDR2 from the germline V gene are SGHVS and FQNEAQ. Trimming took 5 bases from V and 4 from J; bases not matched to a gene: 7. TCRdb's table, derived via immunoSEQ multiplex PCR, lists solely in-frame clones and lacks some. The table has 65,000 to 95,000 clones, about 84% seen once; the top ten hold approximately 22%. The origin of this receptor is an adult in good health. The input for sequencing was peripheral blood, taken on day 0 of AZD1222 vaccination. J is TRBJ2-5 and V is TRBV7-8, with 7 nucleotides matching TRBD2. CDR3 nucleotide sequence: TGTGCCAGCAGCCGCGGGACTAACGGAGAGACCCAGTACTTC. Protein product: CASSRGTNGETQYF.